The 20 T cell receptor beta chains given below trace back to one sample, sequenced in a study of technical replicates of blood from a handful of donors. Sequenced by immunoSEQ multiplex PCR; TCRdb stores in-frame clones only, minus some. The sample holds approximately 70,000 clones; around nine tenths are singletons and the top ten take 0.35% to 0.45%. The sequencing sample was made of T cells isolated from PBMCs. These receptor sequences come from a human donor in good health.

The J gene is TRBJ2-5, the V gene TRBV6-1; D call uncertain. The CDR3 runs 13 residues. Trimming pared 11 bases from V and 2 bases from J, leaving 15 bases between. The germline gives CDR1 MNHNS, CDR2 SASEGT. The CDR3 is CAHALGSQETQYF. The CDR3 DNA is TGTGCCCACGCGTTGGGCTCTCAAGAGACCCAGTACTTC.

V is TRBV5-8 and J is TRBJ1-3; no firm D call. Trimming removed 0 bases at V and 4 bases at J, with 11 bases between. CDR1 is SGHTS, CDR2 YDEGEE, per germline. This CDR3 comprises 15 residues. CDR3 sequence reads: CASSLEGLRGNTIYF. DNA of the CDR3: TGTGCCAGCAGCTTGGAAGGACTTCGAGGAAACACCATATATTTT.

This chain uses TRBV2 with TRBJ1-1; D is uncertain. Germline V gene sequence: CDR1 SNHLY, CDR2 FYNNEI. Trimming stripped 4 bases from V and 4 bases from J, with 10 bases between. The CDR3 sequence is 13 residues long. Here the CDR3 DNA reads TGTGCCAGCAGTGTTACTGAGTCCACTGAAGCTTTCTTT. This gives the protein CASSVTESTEAFF.

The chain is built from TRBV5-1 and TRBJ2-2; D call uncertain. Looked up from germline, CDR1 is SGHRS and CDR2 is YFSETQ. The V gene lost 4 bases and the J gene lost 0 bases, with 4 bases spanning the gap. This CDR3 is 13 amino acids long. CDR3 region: CASSPANTGELFF. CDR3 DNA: TGCGCCAGCAGCCCCGCGAACACCGGGGAGCTGTTTTTT.

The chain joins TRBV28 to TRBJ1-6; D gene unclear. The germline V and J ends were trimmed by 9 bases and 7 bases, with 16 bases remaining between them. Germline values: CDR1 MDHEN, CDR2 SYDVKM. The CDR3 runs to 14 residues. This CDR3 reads CASLESGFNSPLHF. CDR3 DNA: TGTGCCAGTCTTGAGTCCGGGTTCAATTCACCCCTCCACTTT.

Here the CDR3 DNA reads TGTGCCAGCTCCCAGGGTGGCGATGAGACCCAGTACTTC. Its translation: CASSQGGDETQYF. The chain employs TRBV18 and TRBJ2-5, with D tentatively TRBD1 (5 bases). This CDR3 has 13 residues. The V end lost 6 bases, the J end lost 5 bases, and 13 bases lay between the germline ends. The germline gives CDR1 KGHSH, CDR2 LQKENI.

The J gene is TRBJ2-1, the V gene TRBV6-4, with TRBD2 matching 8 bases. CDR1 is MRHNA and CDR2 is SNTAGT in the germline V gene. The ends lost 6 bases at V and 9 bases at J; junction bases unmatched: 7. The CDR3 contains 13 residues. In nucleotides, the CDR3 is TGTGCCAGCAGCCTCGGGACTAGGCGTGAGCAGTTCTTC. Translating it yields CASSLGTRREQFF.

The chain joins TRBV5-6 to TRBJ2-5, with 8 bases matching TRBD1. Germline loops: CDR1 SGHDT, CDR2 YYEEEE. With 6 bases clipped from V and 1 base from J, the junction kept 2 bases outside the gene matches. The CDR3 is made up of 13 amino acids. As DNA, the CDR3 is TGTGCCAGCAAGGACAGGGTCCAAGAGACCCAGTACTTC. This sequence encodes CASKDRVQETQYF.

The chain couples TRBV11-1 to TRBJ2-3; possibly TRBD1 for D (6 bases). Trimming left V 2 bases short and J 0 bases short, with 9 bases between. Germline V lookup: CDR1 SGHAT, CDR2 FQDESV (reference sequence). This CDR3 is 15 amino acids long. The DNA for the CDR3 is TGTGCCAGCAGCTTAATGAGGGGGAGCACAGATACGCAGTATTTT. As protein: CASSLMRGSTDTQYF.

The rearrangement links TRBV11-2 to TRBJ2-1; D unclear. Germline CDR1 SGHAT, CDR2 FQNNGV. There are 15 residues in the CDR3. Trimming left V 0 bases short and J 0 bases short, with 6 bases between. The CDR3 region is CASSLEFSSYNEQFF. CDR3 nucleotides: TGTGCCAGCAGCTTAGAGTTCAGCTCCTACAATGAGCAGTTCTTC.

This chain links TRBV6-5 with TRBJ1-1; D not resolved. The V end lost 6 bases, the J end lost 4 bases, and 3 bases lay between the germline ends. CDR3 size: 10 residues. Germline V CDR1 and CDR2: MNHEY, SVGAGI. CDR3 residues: CASSSTEAFF. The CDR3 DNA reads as TGTGCCAGCAGCTCCACTGAAGCTTTCTTT.

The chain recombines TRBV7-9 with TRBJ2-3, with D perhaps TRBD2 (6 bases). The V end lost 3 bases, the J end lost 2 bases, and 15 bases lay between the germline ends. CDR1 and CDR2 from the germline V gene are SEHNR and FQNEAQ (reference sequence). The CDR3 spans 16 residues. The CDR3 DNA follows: TGTGCCAGCAGCTTTGGGGCACTAGCTTACACAGATACGCAGTATTTT. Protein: CASSFGALAYTDTQYF.

The CDR3 nucleotides read TGTGCCAGCAGTCTCCTCGAGCCCTACGAGCAGTACTTC. Its translation is CASSLLEPYEQYF. The V call is TRBV28, the J call TRBJ2-7; D gene unclear. V lost 5 bases, J lost 2 bases, and 10 bases lay in between. The CDR3 has 13 amino acids. Germline V gene sequence: CDR1 MDHEN, CDR2 SYDVKM.

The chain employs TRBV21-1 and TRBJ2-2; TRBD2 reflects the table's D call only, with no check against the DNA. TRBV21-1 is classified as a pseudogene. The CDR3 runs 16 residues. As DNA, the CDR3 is TGTGCCAGCATTCCGCTTAGCGGGGGGAACACCGGGGAGCTGTTTTTT. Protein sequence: CASIPLSGGNTGELFF.

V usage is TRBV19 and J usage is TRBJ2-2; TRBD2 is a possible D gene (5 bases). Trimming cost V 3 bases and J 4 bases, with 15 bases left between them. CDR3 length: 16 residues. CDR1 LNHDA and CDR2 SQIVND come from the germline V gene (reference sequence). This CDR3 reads CASSIRSGGRTGELFF. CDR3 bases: TGTGCCAGTAGTATCCGATCCGGCGGGCGCACCGGGGAGCTGTTTTTT.

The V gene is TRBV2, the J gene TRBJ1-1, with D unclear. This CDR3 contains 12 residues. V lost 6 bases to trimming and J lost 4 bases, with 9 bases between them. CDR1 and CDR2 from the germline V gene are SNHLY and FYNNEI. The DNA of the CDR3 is TGTGCCAGCAGACGCAGTCTCACTGAAGCTTTCTTT. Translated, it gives CASRRSLTEAFF.

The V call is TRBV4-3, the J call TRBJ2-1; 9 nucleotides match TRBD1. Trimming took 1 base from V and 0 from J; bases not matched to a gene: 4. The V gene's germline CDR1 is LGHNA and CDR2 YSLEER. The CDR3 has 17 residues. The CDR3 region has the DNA TGCGCCAGCAGCCAAGGGACAGGGGTAGGCTCCTACAATGAGCAGTTCTTC. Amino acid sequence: CASSQGTGVGSYNEQFF.

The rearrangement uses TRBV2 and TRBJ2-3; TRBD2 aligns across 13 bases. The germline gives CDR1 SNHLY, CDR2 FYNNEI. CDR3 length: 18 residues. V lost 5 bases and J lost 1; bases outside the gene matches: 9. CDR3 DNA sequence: TGTGCCAGCAGTCGGTTGAGTGGACTAGCGGGGGGCACAGATACGCAGTATTTT. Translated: CASSRLSGLAGGTDTQYF.

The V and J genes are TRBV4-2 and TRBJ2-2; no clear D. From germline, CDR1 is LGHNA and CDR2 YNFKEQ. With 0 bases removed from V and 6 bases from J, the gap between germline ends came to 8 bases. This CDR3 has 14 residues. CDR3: CASSQEALAGELFF. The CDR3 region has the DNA TGTGCCAGCAGCCAAGAAGCGCTAGCCGGGGAGCTGTTTTTT.

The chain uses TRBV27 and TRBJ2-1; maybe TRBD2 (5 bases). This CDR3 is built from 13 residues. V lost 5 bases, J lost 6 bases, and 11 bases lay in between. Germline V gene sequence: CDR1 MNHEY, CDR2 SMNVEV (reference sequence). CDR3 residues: CASSLDRGNEQFF. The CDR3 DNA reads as TGTGCCAGCAGTCTAGATCGGGGCAATGAGCAGTTCTTC.